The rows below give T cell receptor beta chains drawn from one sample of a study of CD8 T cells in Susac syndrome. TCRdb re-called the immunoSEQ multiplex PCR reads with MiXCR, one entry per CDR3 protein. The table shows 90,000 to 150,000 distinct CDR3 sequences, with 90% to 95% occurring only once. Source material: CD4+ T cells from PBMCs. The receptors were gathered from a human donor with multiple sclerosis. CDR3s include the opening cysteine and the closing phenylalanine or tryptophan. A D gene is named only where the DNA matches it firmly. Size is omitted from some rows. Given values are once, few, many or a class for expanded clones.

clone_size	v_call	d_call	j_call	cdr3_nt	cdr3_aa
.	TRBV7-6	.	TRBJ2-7	TGTGCCAGCAGCCCTGTTGAGGGTAGCGTCTACGAGCAGTACTTC	CASSPVEGSVYEQYF
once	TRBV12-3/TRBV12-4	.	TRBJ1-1	TGTGCCAGCAGCCGATCGACCACTGAAGCTTTCTTT	CASSRSTTEAFF
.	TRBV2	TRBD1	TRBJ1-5	TGTGCCTCCACCGGGACAGGGATCAATCAGCCCCAGCATTTT	CASTGTGINQPQHF
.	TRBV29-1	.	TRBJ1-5	TGCAGCGTTGGGGCGGGGTTCAATCAGCCCCAGCATTTT	CSVGAGFNQPQHF
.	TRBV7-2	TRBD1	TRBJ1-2	TGTGCCAGCAGCTTAAAGACAGGGGCCTATGGCTACACCTTC	CASSLKTGAYGYTF
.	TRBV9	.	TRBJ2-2	TGTGCCAGCAGCGTAGCGGCCCCAACCGGGGAGCTGTTTTTT	CASSVAAPTGELFF
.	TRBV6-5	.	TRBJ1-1	TGTGCCACCACAGGGCGGGGGGACACTGAAGCTTTCTTT	CATTGRGDTEAFF
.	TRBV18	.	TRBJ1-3	TGTGCCAGCTCACCACCATCGGGCTTCGGAAACACCATATATTTT	CASSPPSGFGNTIYF
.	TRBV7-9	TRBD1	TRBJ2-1	TGTGCCAGCTCACGAGGGGGACAGGGGTACAATGAGCAGTTCTTC	CASSRGGQGYNEQFF
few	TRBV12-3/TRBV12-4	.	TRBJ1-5	TGTGCCAGCAGTTCCGGACAGCCCCAGCATTTT	CASSSGQPQHF
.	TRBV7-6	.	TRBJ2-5	TGTGCCAGCAGCTTTGCGGAGACCCAGTACTTC	CASSFAETQYF
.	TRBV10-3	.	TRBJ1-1	TGTGCCATCAGTGATCAAGGAAATACAGGGCCTGAAGCTTTCTTT	CAISDQGNTGPEAFF
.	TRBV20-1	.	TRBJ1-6	TGCAGTGCTGAAAGAACAGGGACGGATAATTCACCCCTCCACTTT	CSAERTGTDNSPLHF
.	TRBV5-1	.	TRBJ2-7	TGCGCCAGCAGCTTGGGACACCCGAAAAGCTCCTACGAGCAGTACTTC	CASSLGHPKSSYEQYF
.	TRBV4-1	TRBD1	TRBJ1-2	TGCGCCAGCAGCCAAGTGGGACAGGGGGCGGGCTTCGGCTACACCTTC	CASSQVGQGAGFGYTF